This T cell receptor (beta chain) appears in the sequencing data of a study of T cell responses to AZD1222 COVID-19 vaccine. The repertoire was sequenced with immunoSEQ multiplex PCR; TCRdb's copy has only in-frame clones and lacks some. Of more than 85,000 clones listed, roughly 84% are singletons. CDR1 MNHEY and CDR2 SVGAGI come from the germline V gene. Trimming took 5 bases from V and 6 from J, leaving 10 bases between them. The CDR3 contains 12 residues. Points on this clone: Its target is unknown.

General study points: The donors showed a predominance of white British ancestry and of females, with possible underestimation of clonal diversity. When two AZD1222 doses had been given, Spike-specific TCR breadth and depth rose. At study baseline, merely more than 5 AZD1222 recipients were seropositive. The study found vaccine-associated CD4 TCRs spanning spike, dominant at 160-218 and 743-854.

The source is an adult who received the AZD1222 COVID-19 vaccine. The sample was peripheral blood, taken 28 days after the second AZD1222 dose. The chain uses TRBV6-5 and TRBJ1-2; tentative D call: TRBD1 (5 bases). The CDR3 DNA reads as TGTGCCAGCAGTCCGGGGGAAAATGGCTACACCTTC. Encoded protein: CASSPGENGYTF.